This T cell receptor beta chain was sequenced in a study of blood T cell repertoires in COVID-19. Whole-study context: T cells, B-cell-depleted T cells, or PBMCs provided the cDNA or gDNA that served as material.

This CDR3 has 14 amino acids. The trim removed 4 bases at V and 4 bases at J, leaving 3 bases unmatched. Per germline, CDR1 MDHEN and CDR2 SYDVKM. The protocol was immunoSEQ multiplex PCR, while the TCRdb copy is restricted to in-frame clones and leaves out a portion. There are under 200,000 clones in the sample; under 90% occur only once, and under 8% lies in the top ten. This rearrangement joins TRBV28 to TRBJ1-2, with TRBD1 matching over 10 bases. The sample consisted of peripheral blood. This TCR came from a man in his sixties with acute or convalescent COVID-19. CDR3 nucleotide sequence: TGTGCCAGCAGTTCGGGACAGGGGCGCTATGGCTACACCTTC. Translated: CASSSGQGRYGYTF.